This is a list of T cell receptor beta chains from one sample in a study of blood T cell repertoires in COVID-19. Sequencing used immunoSEQ multiplex PCR; TCRdb keeps in-frame clones, though not all of them. The sample gives roughly 92,000 clones, around 91% of which show up once; 4.3% is in the top ten. Sequencing was performed on peripheral blood. All receptors derive from a woman of 80 years or more with active or convalescent COVID-19. CDR3s include the opening cysteine and the closing phenylalanine or tryptophan.

CDR3 protein,V gene,J gene
CASSPLGLNEKLFF,TRBV27,TRBJ1-4
CASMRFIAGGPYEQFF,TRBV28,TRBJ2-1
CASSTGTSGYGIYEQYF,TRBV5-5,TRBJ2-7
CASSGRGPYGYTF,TRBV2,TRBJ1-2
CASSPTSGRPYEQYF,TRBV6-2/TRBV6-3,TRBJ2-7
CASSLPGNRYTEAFF,TRBV5-1,TRBJ1-1
CASSIGGGTYEQYF,TRBV19,TRBJ2-7
CASRQAGFYISPLHF,TRBV11-2,TRBJ1-6
CASSPTAGAEIYTF,TRBV18,TRBJ1-2
CASSPLADHNSPLHF,TRBV18,TRBJ1-6
CASSLGGSGELFF,TRBV5-1,TRBJ2-2
CASSEGQGEQPQHF,TRBV2,TRBJ1-5
CASSPQGVSSYEQYF,TRBV11-2,TRBJ2-7
CASSHTSVYFDEQFF,TRBV27,TRBJ2-1
CASSVAGVDSYEQYF,TRBV9,TRBJ2-7
CASSYRVPPLYNEQFF,TRBV5-6,TRBJ2-1
CASSLLGQGYEQFF,TRBV7-2,TRBJ2-1
CASSGDIYEQYF,TRBV2,TRBJ2-7
CASSLVQENTEAFF,TRBV28,TRBJ1-1
CASSSPGEQFF,TRBV7-2,TRBJ2-1
CASSLWGREGEQYF,TRBV28,TRBJ2-7
CASSLSSYNEQFF,TRBV7-9,TRBJ2-1
CATSGPLAPETQYF,TRBV24-1,TRBJ2-5
CASSDRGEATGELFF,TRBV5-5,TRBJ2-2
CASSPQHTKNIQYF,TRBV27,TRBJ2-4
CASSPPLAGVSSSTDTQYF,TRBV18,TRBJ2-3
CASSEVPGQNTDTQYF,TRBV6-1,TRBJ2-3
CAISETVLMNTEAFF,TRBV10-3,TRBJ1-1
CASRGRQGGTEAFF,TRBV6-5,TRBJ1-1
CASSQVPPDRGLTPGELFF,TRBV3-1/TRBV3-2,TRBJ2-2
CSVDPGQGRGHGYTF,TRBV29-1,TRBJ1-2
CASSLGQQETQYF,TRBV5-1,TRBJ2-5
CASTLGAGRVNQPQHF,TRBV28,TRBJ1-5
CASGGGGTSGDQETQYF,TRBV28,TRBJ2-5